The TCR beta chain under discussion was sequenced for a study of PD-L1 blockade in urothelial cancer (dated by TCRdb to about 2017). Broadly, across the study: All patients started therapy in about 2014 and received atezolizumab 1,200 mg intravenously every 3 weeks. Blood samples were analyzed at 3 weeks after treatment start (second dose) and at 6 weeks after treatment start. In the same patients, whole exome sequencing and RNA sequencing of pretreatment tumors were performed in addition to TCR sequencing. Somatic, immune and clinical correlates of response to PD-L1 blockade with atezolizumab in urothelial cancer were the focus of an exploratory multi-omic analysis. Blood samples gave a median of about 140,000 T cells and 80,000 to 95,000 unique TCRs, with a median clonality of roughly 0.081. Twenty-nine patients had pretreatment blood TCR-seq, about 25 had at least one posttreatment blood collection, and about 25 had tumor TCR-seq. Under ten patients reached durable clinical benefit, while around 19 patients did not. Pretreatment tumor samples and matched peripheral blood, collected serially before and after atezolizumab treatment, underwent TCR sequencing. Patients had an ECOG performance status of 0 or 1 and had received between 0 and 3 prior chemotherapy regimens. Twenty-five of 29 patients were males with bladder-origin urothelial cancer, and about 65% of the 29 reported a prior smoking history. Durable clinical benefit was defined as progression-free survival longer than 6 months, and TCR features were also tested against progression-free and overall survival. What the work shows at the level of the full study, not this receptor alone: Because the sample size was small (n ≈ 29) and many exploratory analyses were performed, the results are intended to be hypothesis-generating. Among patients with durable benefit, tumor-associated TCR clones showed greater expansion in peripheral blood 3 weeks after treatment started (n ≈ 24, p = 0.022). Improved progression-free and overall survival was associated with having pretreatment peripheral blood TCR clonality below the median.

Synthetic TCR analog templates were spiked into each PCR to estimate absolute template abundance from read counts. The immunoSEQ assay was used to amplify TCRbeta CDR3 regions from genomic DNA with bias-controlled V and J gene primers. Sequencing of rearranged TCRbeta segments was done at approximately 20X coverage. The source study handled its data this way. Clustering was used to correct sequencing errors, and CDR3s were annotated against IMGT so that V, D and J genes could be assigned. Only productive TCRbeta rearrangements were used in downstream analyses, excluding out-of-frame or stop-codon sequences. Clonality was calculated as one minus the Shannon entropy normalized by the log of the number of unique productive sequences. Clones differing between time points or between blood and tumor were identified by Fisher's exact test with Benjamini-Hochberg correction at adjusted p below 0.01. TCRdb holds this immuneACCESS table with in-frame rearrangements only. Some clones are missing; in checked studies, unresolved V genes explain under half, and the rest has no known cause. The D gene and trimming were derived from the DNA, and the V and J assignments and clone size from that table. For this sample there are about 130,000 clones; 70% to 85% appear just once. The biggest ten clones account for under 3.5% of the sample.

The CDR3 runs 13 residues from the cysteine to the phenylalanine. CDR3 DNA is the only sequence kept; it has 39 bases, read in frame from the first base. V gives up 3 bases and J gives up 1 base, and the segment between their germline ends measures 6 bases. The germline V gene specifies SNHLY as CDR1 and FYNNEI as CDR2. This clone was counted a single time. Its antigen is unknown. Within one base of it there is no much larger clone, and no base qualities were kept. What this sample's time point label stands for: pretreatment peripheral blood. A total of 25 to 35 patients with locally advanced or metastatic urothelial carcinoma, treated at Memorial Sloan Kettering on a trial protocol, made up the cohort. Peripheral blood mononuclear cells were collected from each patient pretreatment and during treatment, giving between 1 and 8 total time points per patient. The Qiagen DNeasy Blood extraction kit was used to purify genomic DNA from total PBMCs and tumor samples. PBMCs were collected pretreatment and during treatment, and were isolated and stored as previously described.

The TCR sequence derives from a middle-aged man with urothelial cancer. The sequence links TRBV2 to TRBJ1-1, with the D gene too uncertain to name. The sequencing used PBMCs, collected around atezolizumab (anti-PD-L1) treatment. This receptor carries the CDR3 CASSDRKNTEAFF. The DNA is TGTGCCAGCAGTGACAGGAAGAACACTGAAGCTTTCTTT.